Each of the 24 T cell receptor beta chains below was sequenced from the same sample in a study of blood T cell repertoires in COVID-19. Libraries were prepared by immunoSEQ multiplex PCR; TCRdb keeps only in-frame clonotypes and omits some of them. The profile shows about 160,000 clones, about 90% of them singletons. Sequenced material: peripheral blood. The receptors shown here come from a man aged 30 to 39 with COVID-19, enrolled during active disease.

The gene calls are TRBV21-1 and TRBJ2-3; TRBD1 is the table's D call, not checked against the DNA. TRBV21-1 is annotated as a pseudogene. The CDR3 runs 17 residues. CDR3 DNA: TGTGCCAGCAGCAAATCTAGTAGGGGACAGGGGATGGATACGCAGTATTTT. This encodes CASSKSSRGQGMDTQYF.

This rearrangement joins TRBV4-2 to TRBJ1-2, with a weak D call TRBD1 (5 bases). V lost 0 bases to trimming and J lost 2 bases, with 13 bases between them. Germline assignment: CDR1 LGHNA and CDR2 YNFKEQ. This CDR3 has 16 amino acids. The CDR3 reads CASSQESRAKNYGYTF. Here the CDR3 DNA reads TGTGCCAGCAGCCAAGAAAGCAGGGCGAAAAACTATGGCTACACCTTC.

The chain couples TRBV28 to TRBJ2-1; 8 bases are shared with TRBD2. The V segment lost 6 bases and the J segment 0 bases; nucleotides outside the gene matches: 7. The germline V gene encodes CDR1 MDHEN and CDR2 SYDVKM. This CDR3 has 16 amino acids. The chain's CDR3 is CASRKFSGSSYNEQFF. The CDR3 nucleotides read TGTGCCAGCAGGAAGTTCAGCGGGAGCTCCTACAATGAGCAGTTCTTC.

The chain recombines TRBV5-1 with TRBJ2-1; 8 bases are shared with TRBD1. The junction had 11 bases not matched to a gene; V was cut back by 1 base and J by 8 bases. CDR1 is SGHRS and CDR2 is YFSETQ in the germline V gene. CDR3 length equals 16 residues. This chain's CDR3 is CASSLLLGQAQDEQFF. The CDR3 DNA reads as TGCGCCAGCAGCTTGTTGTTGGGACAGGCGCAGGATGAGCAGTTCTTC.

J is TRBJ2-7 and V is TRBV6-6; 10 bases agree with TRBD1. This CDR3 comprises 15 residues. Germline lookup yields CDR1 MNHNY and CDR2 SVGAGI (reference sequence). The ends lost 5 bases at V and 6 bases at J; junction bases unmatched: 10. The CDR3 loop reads CASSRSGQGSFEQYF. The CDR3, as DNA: TGTGCCAGCAGTCGATCGGGACAGGGGTCTTTCGAGCAGTACTTC.

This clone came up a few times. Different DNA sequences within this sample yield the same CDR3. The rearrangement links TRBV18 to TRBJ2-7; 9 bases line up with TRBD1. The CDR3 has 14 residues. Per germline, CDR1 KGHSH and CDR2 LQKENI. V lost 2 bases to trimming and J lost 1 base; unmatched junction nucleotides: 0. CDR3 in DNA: TGTGCCAGCTCACCAGGGACAGGGTCCTACGAGCAGTACTTC. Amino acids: CASSPGTGSYEQYF.

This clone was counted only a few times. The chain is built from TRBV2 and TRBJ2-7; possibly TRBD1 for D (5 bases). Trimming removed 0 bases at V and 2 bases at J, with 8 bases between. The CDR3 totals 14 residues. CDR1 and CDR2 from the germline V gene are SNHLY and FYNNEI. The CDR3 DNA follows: TGTGCCAGCAGTGAAGCGCAGGGAACCTACGAGCAGTACTTC. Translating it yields CASSEAQGTYEQYF.

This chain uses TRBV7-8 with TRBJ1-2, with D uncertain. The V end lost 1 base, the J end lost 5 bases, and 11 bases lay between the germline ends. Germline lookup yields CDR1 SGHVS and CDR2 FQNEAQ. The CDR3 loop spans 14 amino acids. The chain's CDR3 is CASSLVLEAYGYTF. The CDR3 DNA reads TGTGCCAGCAGCTTAGTCCTGGAGGCGTATGGCTACACCTTC.

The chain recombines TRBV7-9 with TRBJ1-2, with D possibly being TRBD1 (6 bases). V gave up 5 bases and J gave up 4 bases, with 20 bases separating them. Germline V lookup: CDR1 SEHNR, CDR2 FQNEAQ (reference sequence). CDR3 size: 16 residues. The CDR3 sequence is CASSARQAAPGYGYTF. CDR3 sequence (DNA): TGTGCCAGCAGCGCCCGACAGGCAGCCCCTGGCTATGGCTACACCTTC.

The CDR3 DNA sequence: TGTGCCAGCAGCTTGGCCCCTGGACTAGGAGTCACCGCGAACACCGGGGAGCTGTTTTTT. This encodes CASSLAPGLGVTANTGELFF. The chain joins TRBV5-5 to TRBJ2-2, with 7 bases identical to TRBD2. Germline values: CDR1 SGHKS, CDR2 YYEKEE (reference sequence). The CDR3 loop spans 20 amino acids. V shed 0 bases and J 0 bases; nucleotides not matched to a gene: 14.

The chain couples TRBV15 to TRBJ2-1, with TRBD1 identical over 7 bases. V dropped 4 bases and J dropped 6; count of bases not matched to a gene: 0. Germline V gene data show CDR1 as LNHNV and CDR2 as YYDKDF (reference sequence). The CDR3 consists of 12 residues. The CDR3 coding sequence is TGTGCCACCAGCAACAGGGGCAATGAGCAGTTCTTC. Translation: CATSNRGNEQFF.

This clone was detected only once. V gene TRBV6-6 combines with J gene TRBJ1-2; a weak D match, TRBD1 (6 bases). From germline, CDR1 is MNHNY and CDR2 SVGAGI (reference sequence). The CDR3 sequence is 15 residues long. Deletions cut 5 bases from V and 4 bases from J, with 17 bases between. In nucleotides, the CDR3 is TGTGCCAGCAGTCGCGTAGTAGGCAGGGGCTATGGCTACACCTTC. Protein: CASSRVVGRGYGYTF.

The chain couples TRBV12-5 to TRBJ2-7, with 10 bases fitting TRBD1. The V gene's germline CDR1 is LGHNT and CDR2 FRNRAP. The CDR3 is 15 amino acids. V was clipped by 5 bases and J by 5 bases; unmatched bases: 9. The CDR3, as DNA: TGTGCTAGTGGTCCTCTAGACAGGGGGCTGGACGAGCAGTACTTC. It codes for CASGPLDRGLDEQYF.

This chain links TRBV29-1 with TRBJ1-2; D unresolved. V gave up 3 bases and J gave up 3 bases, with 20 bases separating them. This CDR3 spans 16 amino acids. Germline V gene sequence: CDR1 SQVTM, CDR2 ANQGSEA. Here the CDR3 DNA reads TGCAGCGTTGATACCCCACTGCCACCCGAGGACTATGGCTACACCTTC. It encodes CSVDTPLPPEDYGYTF.

The CDR3 region has the DNA TGTGCCAGCAGCGTAGCAGTTTCGGGCTACACCTTC. It specifies CASSVAVSGYTF. V and J are TRBV9 and TRBJ1-2; unclear D gene. The V gene lost 0 bases and the J gene lost 8 bases, with 8 bases spanning the gap. Germline V gives CDR1 SGDLS, CDR2 YYNGEE. The CDR3 has 12 residues.

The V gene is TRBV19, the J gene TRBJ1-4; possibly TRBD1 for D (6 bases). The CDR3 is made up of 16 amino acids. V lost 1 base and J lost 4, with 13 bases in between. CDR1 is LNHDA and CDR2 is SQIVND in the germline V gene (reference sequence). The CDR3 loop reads CASSIGGQMYNEKLFF. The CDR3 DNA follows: TGTGCCAGTAGTATAGGAGGACAGATGTATAATGAAAAACTGTTTTTT.

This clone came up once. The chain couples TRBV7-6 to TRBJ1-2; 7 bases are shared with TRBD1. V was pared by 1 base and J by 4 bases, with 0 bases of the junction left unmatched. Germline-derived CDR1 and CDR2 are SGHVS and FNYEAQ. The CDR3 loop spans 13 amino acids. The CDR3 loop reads CASSLGTGYGYTF. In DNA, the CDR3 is TGTGCCAGCAGCTTAGGGACAGGCTATGGCTACACCTTC.

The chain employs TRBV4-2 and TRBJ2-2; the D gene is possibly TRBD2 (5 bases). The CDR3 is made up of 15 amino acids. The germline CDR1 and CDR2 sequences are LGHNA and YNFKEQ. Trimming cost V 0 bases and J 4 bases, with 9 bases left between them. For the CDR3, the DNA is TGTGCCAGCAGCCAAGAAGGACTCCCCACCGGGGAGCTGTTTTTT. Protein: CASSQEGLPTGELFF.

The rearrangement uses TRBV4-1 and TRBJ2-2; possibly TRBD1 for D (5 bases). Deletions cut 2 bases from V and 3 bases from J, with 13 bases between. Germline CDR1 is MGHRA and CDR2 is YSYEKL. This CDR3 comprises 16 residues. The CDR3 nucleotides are TGCGCCAGCAGCCAACTTACCCAGGGTGACACCGGGGAGCTGTTTTTT. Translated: CASSQLTQGDTGELFF.

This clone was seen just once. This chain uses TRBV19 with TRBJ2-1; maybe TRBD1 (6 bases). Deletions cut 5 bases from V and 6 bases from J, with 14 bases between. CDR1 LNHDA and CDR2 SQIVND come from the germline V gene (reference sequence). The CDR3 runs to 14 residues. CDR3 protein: CASSPQAGVNEQFF. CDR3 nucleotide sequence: TGTGCCAGTAGTCCCCAGGCAGGGGTCAATGAGCAGTTCTTC.

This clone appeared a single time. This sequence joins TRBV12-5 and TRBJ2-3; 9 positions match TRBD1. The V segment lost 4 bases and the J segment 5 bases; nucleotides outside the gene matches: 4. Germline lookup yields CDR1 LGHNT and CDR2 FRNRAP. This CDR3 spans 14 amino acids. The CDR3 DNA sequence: TGTGCTAGTGGTTCACAGGGGGCAAAAGATACGCAGTATTTT. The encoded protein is CASGSQGAKDTQYF.

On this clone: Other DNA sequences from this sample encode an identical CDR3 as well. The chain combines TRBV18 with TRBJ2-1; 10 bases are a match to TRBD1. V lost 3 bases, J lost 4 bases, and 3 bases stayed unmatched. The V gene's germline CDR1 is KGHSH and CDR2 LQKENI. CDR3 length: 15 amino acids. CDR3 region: CASSPRGQGYNEQFF. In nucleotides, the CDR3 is TGTGCCAGCTCACCCCGGGGACAGGGGTACAATGAGCAGTTCTTC.

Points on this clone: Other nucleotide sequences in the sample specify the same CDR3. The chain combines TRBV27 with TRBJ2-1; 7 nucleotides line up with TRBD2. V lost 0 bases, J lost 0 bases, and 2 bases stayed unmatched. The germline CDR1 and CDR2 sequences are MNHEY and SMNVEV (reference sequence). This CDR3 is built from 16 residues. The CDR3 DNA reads TGTGCCAGCAGTTTATCCGGGGGGAGCTCCTACAATGAGCAGTTCTTC. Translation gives CASSLSGGSSYNEQFF.

This CDR3 reads CASSQGWEDQPQHF. The CDR3, as DNA: TGTGCCAGCAGCCAAGGGTGGGAGGATCAGCCCCAGCATTTT. The gene calls are TRBV4-2 and TRBJ1-5, with D uncertain. V was clipped by 1 base and J by 5 bases, with 9 bases between them. The CDR3 covers 14 residues. Germline V gene sequence: CDR1 LGHNA, CDR2 YNFKEQ.